What follows are 27 T cell receptor beta chains derived from one specimen sequenced in a study of blood T cell repertoires in COVID-19. Sequencing used immunoSEQ multiplex PCR; TCRdb keeps in-frame clones, though not all of them. Here the sample spans about 220,000 clones, more than 65% being singletons. The specimen sequenced was peripheral blood. These receptors all stem from a man in his fifties with active or convalescent COVID-19.

The chain recombines TRBV27 with TRBJ1-1, with TRBD1 matching 9 bases. The CDR3 consists of 16 residues. The J segment lost 5 bases and the V segment lost 6 bases, leaving 13 bases of the junction unmatched. The germline V gene encodes CDR1 MNHEY and CDR2 SMNVEV (reference sequence). The CDR3 DNA is TGTGCCAGCAGATCCGGAATAACAGGGGGCGAGACTGAAGCTTTCTTT. Amino acids: CASRSGITGGETEAFF.

This clone has just a few counts. The chain joins TRBV6-1 to TRBJ1-5; 9 nucleotides agree with TRBD1. CDR1 and CDR2 from the germline V gene are MNHNS and SASEGT. Germline trimming cut 4 bases from V and 0 bases from J; bases unmatched to any gene: 7. CDR3 length: 17 residues. The CDR3 region is CASSAGTGRNSNQPQHF. CDR3 nucleotide sequence: TGTGCCAGCAGTGCTGGGACAGGGCGGAATAGCAATCAGCCCCAGCATTTT.

V and J are TRBV7-2 and TRBJ2-5, with 7 bases that match TRBD2. This CDR3 is 15 amino acids long. The trim removed 2 bases at V and 2 bases at J, leaving 5 bases unmatched. Germline V CDR1 and CDR2: SGHTA, FQGNSA. The CDR3 spells CASSLREARQETQYF. For the CDR3, the DNA is TGTGCCAGCAGCTTACGGGAGGCACGGCAAGAGACCCAGTACTTC.

The sample holds one count of this clone. The rearrangement links TRBV5-4 to TRBJ1-2, with 7 bases that match TRBD1. Unmatched junction bases numbered 4, after V lost 0 bases and J lost 8 bases. Per the germline V gene, CDR1 is SGHNT and CDR2 is YYREEE (reference sequence). The CDR3 is 13 residues long. The CDR3 is CASSLVGGGGYTF. The DNA for the CDR3 is TGTGCCAGCAGCTTGGTAGGGGGCGGGGGCTACACCTTC.

V is TRBV12-3 or TRBV12-4 and J is TRBJ2-1, with D uncertain. The CDR3 length is 11 residues. With 5 bases removed from V and 12 bases from J, the gap between germline ends came to 11 bases. This CDR3 is CASSPRVRQFF. As DNA, the CDR3 is TGTGCCAGCAGTCCTCGGGTTCGGCAGTTCTTC.

The chain couples TRBV9 to TRBJ2-5; 10 nucleotides align to TRBD2. Germline loops: CDR1 SGDLS, CDR2 YYNGEE. This CDR3 has 17 amino acids. V lost 0 bases, J lost 5 bases, and 10 bases stayed unmatched. This CDR3 reads CASSVVGASGSRETQYF. In DNA, the CDR3 is TGTGCCAGCAGCGTAGTAGGCGCTAGCGGGAGCCGGGAGACCCAGTACTTC. Together with reference TRBV9 and TRBJ2-5, the CDR3 gives the full variable domain: DSGVTQTPKHLITATGQRVTLRCSPRSGDLSVYWYQQSLDQGLQFLIQYYNGEERAKGNILERFSAQQFPDLHSELNLSSLELGDSALYFCASSVVGASGSRETQYFGPGTRLLVL.

V is TRBV24-1 and J is TRBJ2-3, with 9 bases identical to TRBD1. Losses at the gene ends were 4 bases for V and 6 bases for J; bases not matched to a gene: 10. The CDR3 is 16 residues long. Germline assignment: CDR1 KGHDR and CDR2 SFDVKD. This CDR3 reads CATSDTGQGFWDTQYF. The CDR3 region has the DNA TGTGCCACCAGTGACACGGGACAGGGCTTCTGGGATACGCAGTATTTT.

This rearrangement joins TRBV27 to TRBJ1-6; D ambiguous. In germline, CDR1 is MNHEY, CDR2 SMNVEV (reference sequence). This CDR3 has 16 amino acids. V was pared by 6 bases and J by 5 bases, with 17 bases between. In DNA, the CDR3 is TGTGCCAGCAGGATCGCCGGGGAGACTGATAATTCACCCCTCCACTTT. This encodes CASRIAGETDNSPLHF.

This chain uses TRBV9 with TRBJ2-5, with TRBD2 identical over 12 bases. The length of the CDR3 is 15 residues. V dropped 0 bases and J dropped 9; count of bases not matched to a gene: 6. CDR1 and CDR2 from the germline V gene are SGDLS and YYNGEE. The CDR3 protein is CASSVGLAGGGPQYF. For the CDR3, the DNA is TGTGCCAGCAGCGTAGGGCTAGCGGGAGGGGGACCCCAGTACTTC.

This clone has only a few counts. CDR3 in DNA: TGTGCCAGCAGCTTAGGAGGGGGGGCGGCCAACATTCAGTACTTC. As protein: CASSLGGGAANIQYF. J is TRBJ2-4 and V is TRBV7-2; perhaps TRBD2 as D (7 bases). Germline lookup yields CDR1 SGHTA and CDR2 FQGNSA. This CDR3 is built from 15 residues. Trimming removed 1 base at V and 7 bases at J, with 14 bases between. The variable domain in full, with the rest retrieved from reference TRBV7-2 and TRBJ2-4, is GAGVSQSPSNKVTEKGKDVELRCDPISGHTALYWYRQSLGQGLEFLIYFQGNSAPDKSGLPSDRFSAERTGGSVSTLTIQRTQQEDSAVYLCASSLGGGAANIQYFGAGTRLSVL.

This clone showed up just a few times. The chain is built from TRBV7-9 and TRBJ1-5, with 7 bases aligning to TRBD1. This CDR3 is built from 14 residues. The germline V gene encodes CDR1 SEHNR and CDR2 FQNEAQ (reference sequence). V lost 5 bases, J lost 5 bases, and 6 bases stayed unmatched. The CDR3 bases are TGTGCCAGCAGCGTATGGGACAGCGATCAGCCCCAGCATTTT. Translation: CASSVWDSDQPQHF.

The V gene is TRBV7-2, the J gene TRBJ2-2; 9 bases map to TRBD2. Unmatched junction bases numbered 12, after V lost 3 bases and J lost 7 bases. The CDR3 loop spans 17 amino acids. Germline CDR1 and CDR2: SGHTA and FQGNSA. CDR3 nucleotides: TGTGCCAGCAGCTTCCCGGGACTAGCTACCCCCGTCGGGGAGCTGTTTTTT. Its protein is CASSFPGLATPVGELFF.

The rearrangement joins TRBV28 to TRBJ1-6; the match to TRBD1 covers 10 bases. CDR3 length: 15 residues. Germline V lookup: CDR1 MDHEN, CDR2 SYDVKM. Unmatched junction bases numbered 5, after V lost 3 bases and J lost 9 bases. CDR3 sequence (DNA): TGTGCCAGCAGTTTCCTAGACAGGGGGCTTTCACCCCTCCACTTT. Translated, it gives CASSFLDRGLSPLHF.

This chain connects TRBV6-1 to TRBJ2-5; unclear D gene. Germline V gene data show CDR1 as MNHNS and CDR2 as SASEGT. The CDR3 consists of 12 residues. Trimming pared 3 bases from V and 5 bases from J, leaving 7 bases between. In DNA, the CDR3 is TGTGCCAGCAGTGATATCCCGGAGACCCAGTACTTC. This gives the protein CASSDIPETQYF.

V gene TRBV27 combines with J gene TRBJ1-2; D is perhaps TRBD1 (5 bases). The V and J ends lost 7 bases and 7 bases respectively, with 19 bases between them. This CDR3 has 14 amino acids. Germline V CDR1 and CDR2: MNHEY, SMNVEV (reference sequence). Here the CDR3 reads CASTTTGGLGGYTF. CDR3 coding DNA: TGTGCCAGCACTACGACGGGGGGATTGGGTGGCTACACCTTC.

This clone was detected only a few times. Other DNA sequences in the sample encode the same CDR3. J is TRBJ2-2 and V is TRBV7-3; a weak D match, TRBD2 (6 bases). Germline-derived CDR1 and CDR2 are SGHTA and FQGTGA. The CDR3 has 16 residues. V was clipped by 0 bases and J by 2 bases, with 10 bases between them. The CDR3 loop is CASSLTGGVNTGELFF. The CDR3 nucleotides read TGTGCCAGCAGCTTAACAGGAGGGGTCAACACCGGGGAGCTGTTTTTT. Combining the CDR3 with reference TRBV7-3 and TRBJ2-2 gives the whole variable domain GAGVSQTPSNKVTEKGKYVELRCDPISGHTALYWYRQSLGQGPEFLIYFQGTGAADDSGLPNDRFFAVRPEGSVSTLKIQRTERGDSAVYLCASSLTGGVNTGELFFGEGSRLTVL.

The V call is TRBV3-1 (or the pseudogene TRBV3-2), the J call TRBJ1-1; 9 bases are a match to TRBD1. This CDR3 spans 11 amino acids. The V segment lost 3 bases and the J segment 11 bases; nucleotides outside the gene matches: 1. Per germline, CDR1 LGHDT and CDR2 YNNKEL (reference sequence). The DNA of the CDR3 is TGTGCCAGCAGCCAGGGACAGGGCGCTTTCTTT. Translated, it gives CASSQGQGAFF.

This rearrangement joins TRBV7-3 to TRBJ2-7, with D perhaps TRBD2 (7 bases). The CDR3 covers 15 residues. The germline CDR1 and CDR2 sequences are SGHTA and FQGTGA. V lost 2 bases, J lost 1 base, and 12 bases lay in between. This CDR3 reads CASSLGGGGSYEQYF. In nucleotides, the CDR3 is TGTGCCAGCAGCTTAGGGGGAGGGGGATCCTACGAGCAGTACTTC. Looking up the rest from reference TRBV7-3 and TRBJ2-7 gives the full variable domain: GAGVSQTPSNKVTEKGKYVELRCDPISGHTALYWYRQSLGQGPEFLIYFQGTGAADDSGLPNDRFFAVRPEGSVSTLKIQRTERGDSAVYLCASSLGGGGSYEQYFGPGTRLTVT.

The chain carries TRBV9 and TRBJ1-2; D is undetermined. Germline V CDR1 and CDR2: SGDLS, YYNGEE. The CDR3 is 14 amino acids. V lost 4 bases and J 0 bases, leaving 10 bases between the germline ends. The CDR3 protein is CASSPHISNYGYTF. The DNA for the CDR3 is TGTGCCAGCAGCCCCCACATATCTAACTATGGCTACACCTTC.

J is TRBJ1-4 and V is TRBV7-3; D remains unclear. CDR3 length equals 16 residues. V was trimmed by 4 bases and J by 7 bases, leaving 19 bases between them. The germline CDR1 and CDR2 sequences are SGHTA and FQGTGA. This chain's CDR3 is CASSSSPRGAGEKLFF. CDR3 DNA: TGTGCCAGCAGCTCCTCCCCGAGAGGTGCTGGTGAAAAACTGTTTTTT.

The rearrangement links TRBV15 to TRBJ1-3; D not certain. The germline V and J ends were trimmed by 9 bases and 1 base, with 13 bases remaining between them. Germline-derived CDR1 and CDR2 are LNHNV and YYDKDF (reference sequence). This CDR3 is built from 14 residues. This CDR3 is CATKTSRSGNTIYF. The CDR3, as DNA: TGTGCCACAAAGACATCTCGATCTGGAAACACCATATATTTT. The whole variable domain, filled in from reference TRBV15 and TRBJ1-3, reads DAMVIQNPRYQVTQFGKPVTLSCSQTLNHNVMYWYQQKSSQAPKLLFHYYDKDFNNEADTPDNFQSRRPNTSFCFLDIRSPGLGDTAMYLCATKTSRSGNTIYFGEGSWLTVV.

V is TRBV2 and J is TRBJ2-7, with no clear D. The CDR3 loop spans 13 amino acids. Germline CDR1 reads SNHLY; CDR2 reads FYNNEI. Trimming shortened V by 1 base and J by 3 bases, and 7 bases separated the two germline ends. As DNA, the CDR3 is TGTGCCAGCAGTGAAGGTAGAATCTACGAGCAGTACTTC. Its translation is CASSEGRIYEQYF.

This clone turned up a few times. The CDR3 is CASSFVGGSNQPQHF. The DNA of the CDR3 is TGTGCCAGCAGTTTTGTGGGGGGTAGCAATCAGCCCCAGCATTTT. The J gene is TRBJ1-5, the V gene TRBV28; the D gene is possibly TRBD1 (5 bases). Germline loops: CDR1 MDHEN, CDR2 SYDVKM. This CDR3 comprises 15 residues. Trimming cost V 3 bases and J 0 bases, with 9 bases left between them.

The chain employs TRBV6-5 and TRBJ1-1; 7 bases agree with TRBD1. This CDR3 comprises 13 residues. With V trimmed by 5 bases and J by 4 bases, 4 bases remained unmatched. Germline lookup yields CDR1 MNHEY and CDR2 SVGAGI. The CDR3 DNA is TGTGCCAGCAGTCGGTCAGGGGGCACTGAAGCTTTCTTT. It is translated as CASSRSGGTEAFF.

The chain is built from TRBV3-1 (or the pseudogene TRBV3-2) and TRBJ2-7; 10 positions match TRBD2. Germline-derived CDR1 and CDR2 are LGHDT and YNNKEL (reference sequence). The CDR3 is made up of 19 amino acids. J lost 1 base, V lost 1 base, and 13 bases had no gene match. The CDR3 sequence is CASSQAPSGGLGGSYEQYV. The CDR3 DNA sequence: TGTGCCAGCAGCCAAGCTCCTAGCGGGGGCCTGGGCGGGTCCTACGAGCAGTACGTC.

A word on this clone: The identical CDR3 is also encoded by other nucleotide sequences in the sample. This chain uses TRBV5-1 with TRBJ2-5; D perhaps matches TRBD1 (6 bases). Trimming removed 2 bases at V and 1 base at J, with 9 bases between. The CDR3 spans 14 residues. The germline V gene encodes CDR1 SGHRS and CDR2 YFSETQ. CDR3 residues: CASSLQGSQETQYF. The CDR3 DNA sequence: TGCGCCAGCAGCTTACAGGGAAGCCAAGAGACCCAGTACTTC.

The CDR3 sequence is CATGSGVLNTGELFF. CDR3 nucleotides: TGTGCAACGGGTAGCGGGGTACTGAACACCGGGGAGCTGTTTTTT. The J gene is TRBJ2-2, the V gene TRBV10-3; 8 positions agree with TRBD2. Germline V CDR1 and CDR2: ENHRY, SYGVKD. This CDR3 has 15 residues.